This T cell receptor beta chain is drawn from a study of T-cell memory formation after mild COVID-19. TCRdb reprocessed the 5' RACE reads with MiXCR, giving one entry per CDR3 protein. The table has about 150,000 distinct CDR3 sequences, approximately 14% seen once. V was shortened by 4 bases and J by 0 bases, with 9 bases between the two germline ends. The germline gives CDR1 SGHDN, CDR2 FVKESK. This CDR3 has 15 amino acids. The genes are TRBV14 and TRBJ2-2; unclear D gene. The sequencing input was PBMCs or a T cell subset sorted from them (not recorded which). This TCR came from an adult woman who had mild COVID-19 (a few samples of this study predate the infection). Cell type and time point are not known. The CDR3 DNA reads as TGTGCCAGCAGCCGGCTAAGGACGAACACCGGGGAGCTGTTTTTT. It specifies CASSRLRTNTGELFF. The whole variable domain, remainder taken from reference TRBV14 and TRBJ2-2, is EAGVTQFPSHSVIEKGQTVTLRCDPISGHDNLYWYRRVMGKEIKFLLHFVKESKQDESGMPNNRFLAERTGGTYSTLKVQPAELEDSGVYFCASSRLRTNTGELFFGEGSRLTVL.